The rows below give T cell receptor beta chains drawn from one sample of a study of blood T cell repertoires in COVID-19. Libraries were prepared by immunoSEQ multiplex PCR; TCRdb keeps only in-frame clonotypes and omits some of them. There are roughly 250,000 clones in the sample; around 90% occur only once, and 4% lies in the top ten. Sequencing input: peripheral blood. These TCRs come from a man between 60 and 75 years old who had recovered from COVID-19. CDR3s include the opening cysteine and the closing phenylalanine or tryptophan. A D gene is named only where the DNA matches it firmly. The listing skips clone size in some rows; elsewhere it reads once, few, many or a size class.

clone size	CDR3 length	V gene	D gene	J gene	CDR3 protein	CDR3 DNA
once	13	TRBV25-1	TRBD1	TRBJ2-1	CATRQGSYNEQFF	TGTGCCACGCGACAGGGCTCCTACAATGAGCAGTTCTTC
.	18	TRBV9	TRBD1	TRBJ2-2	CASSGSHRGRYVTGELFF	TGTGCCAGCAGCGGATCCCACAGGGGTAGATACGTCACCGGGGAGCTGTTTTTT
.	13	TRBV6-1	.	TRBJ1-2	CASSEGRTGDRAF	TGTGCCAGCAGTGAAGGGAGGACGGGGGATCGGGCCTTC
.	18	TRBV4-1	TRBD2	TRBJ2-1	CASSQKTGTSGRYNEQFF	TGCGCCAGCAGCCAAAAAACGGGGACTAGCGGGCGCTACAATGAGCAGTTCTTC
.	16	TRBV7-2	TRBD1	TRBJ2-7	CASSLAPGQVSYEQYF	TGTGCCAGCAGCTTAGCTCCGGGACAGGTCTCCTACGAGCAGTACTTC
.	16	TRBV6-2/TRBV6-3	.	TRBJ2-3	CASSYPPGPRADTQYF	TGTGCCAGCAGTTACCCCCCTGGGCCCAGGGCAGATACGCAGTATTTT
.	14	TRBV5-1	TRBD1	TRBJ1-1	CASSLDWDRTEAFF	TGCGCCAGCAGCTTGGATTGGGACAGAACTGAAGCTTTCTTT
.	16	TRBV9	.	TRBJ1-3	CASSSNGETWGNTIYF	TGTGCCAGCAGTTCCAATGGCGAGACTTGGGGAAACACCATATATTTT
.	15	TRBV9	TRBD1	TRBJ1-4	CASSVDRGQVEKLFF	TGTGCCAGCAGCGTAGACAGGGGGCAGGTTGAAAAACTGTTTTTT
once	12	TRBV9	.	TRBJ1-2	CASSVVAYGYTF	TGTGCCAGCAGCGTAGTGGCTTATGGCTACACCTTC
.	14	TRBV27	.	TRBJ1-1	CASSLSGGSTEAFF	TGTGCCAGCAGTTTATCTGGGGGCAGCACTGAAGCTTTCTTT
.	15	TRBV5-4	.	TRBJ2-7	CASSPAASRDAEQYF	TGTGCCAGCAGCCCCGCGGCTAGCCGAGACGCCGAGCAGTACTTC
few	13	TRBV6-4	.	TRBJ2-2	CASSVRGTGELFF	TGTGCCAGCAGTGTAAGAGGGACCGGGGAGCTGTTTTTT
.	11	TRBV11-3	TRBD2	TRBJ2-7	CASSSGLEQYF	TGTGCCAGCAGCTCCGGACTAGAACAGTACTTC
.	13	TRBV7-6	.	TRBJ1-2	CASSQGQLYGYTF	TGTGCCAGCAGCCAAGGACAGCTCTATGGCTACACCTTC
.	16	TRBV5-6	.	TRBJ1-2	CASSLGPTGRRGGYTF	TGTGCCAGCAGCTTGGGTCCGACAGGTCGCCGGGGAGGCTACACCTTC
.	14	TRBV18	.	TRBJ1-1	CASSPGGQGTEAFF	TGTGCCAGCTCACCGGGGGGGCAGGGCACTGAAGCTTTCTTT
.	13	TRBV5-1	TRBD1	TRBJ1-5	CASSPRETGEKHF	TGCGCCAGCAGCCCCAGGGAGACAGGGGAAAAGCATTTT
.	16	TRBV6-1	TRBD2	TRBJ2-1	CASSEVLAGYYNEQFF	TGTGCCAGCAGTGAGGTACTAGCGGGCTATTACAATGAGCAGTTCTTC
.	15	TRBV7-2	TRBD2	TRBJ2-7	CASSLTGLASYEQYF	TGTGCCAGCAGCTTAACCGGACTAGCCTCCTACGAGCAGTACTTC
.	16	TRBV18	TRBD1	TRBJ1-5	CASSPAGTGGNQPQHF	TGTGCCAGCTCACCAGCCGGGACAGGGGGCAATCAGCCCCAGCATTTT
.	16	TRBV5-4	TRBD1	TRBJ2-7	CASSLKQGDAPYEQYF	TGTGCCAGCAGCTTGAAACAGGGGGATGCGCCCTACGAGCAGTACTTC
.	15	TRBV13	TRBD2	TRBJ2-1	CASSSPSGDYNEQFF	TGTGCCAGCAGCTCCCCTAGCGGAGATTACAATGAGCAGTTCTTC
.	12	TRBV2	TRBD1	TRBJ1-4	CASGQGVEKLFF	TGTGCCAGCGGACAGGGTGTTGAAAAACTGTTTTTT
.	17	TRBV19	TRBD1	TRBJ2-2	CASSIPPQGATLGELFF	TGTGCCAGTAGTATTCCCCCCCAGGGGGCGACACTCGGGGAGCTGTTTTTT
many	13	TRBV6-5	TRBD2	TRBJ2-3	CASSYSLAGTQYF	TGTGCCAGCAGTTACTCACTAGCGGGGACGCAGTATTTT
.	12	TRBV27	.	TRBJ2-1	CASSLRRGEQFF	TGTGCCAGCAGTTTAAGGCGGGGTGAGCAGTTCTTC
.	15	TRBV25-1	.	TRBJ1-2	CASSEFRGSTNGYTF	TGTGCCAGCAGTGAATTTCGGGGGTCAACCAATGGCTACACCTTC
.	14	TRBV5-1	TRBD1	TRBJ1-4	CASSTRDSNEKLFF	TGCGCCAGCAGCACCCGGGACAGTAATGAAAAACTGTTTTTT
.	16	TRBV24-1	TRBD1	TRBJ1-6	CATSNRGLPEDSPLHF	TGTGCCACCAGCAACAGGGGATTACCCGAGGATTCACCCCTCCACTTT
.	15	TRBV9	.	TRBJ2-7	CASSVGVGASYEQYF	TGTGCCAGCAGCGTAGGGGTAGGGGCCTCCTACGAGCAGTACTTC
.	15	TRBV19	.	TRBJ2-3	CASSTRQLSLGTQYF	TGTGCCAGTAGTACCCGACAGTTATCACTTGGTACGCAGTATTTT
.	17	TRBV6-1	.	TRBJ1-6	CASSASEARSYNSPLHF	TGTGCCAGCAGTGCCTCGGAGGCTCGGTCCTATAATTCACCCCTCCACTTT
.	14	TRBV5-4	.	TRBJ1-5	CASSLAGGNQPQHF	TGTGCCAGCAGCTTAGCAGGGGGCAATCAGCCCCAGCATTTT
.	13	TRBV27	.	TRBJ2-2	CASSLNFPGELFF	TGTGCCAGCAGTTTGAACTTTCCCGGGGAGCTGTTTTTT
.	15	TRBV9	.	TRBJ2-7	CASSPPRGSSYEQYF	TGTGCCAGCAGCCCCCCCCGGGGGAGCTCCTACGAGCAGTACTTC
.	15	TRBV5-1	TRBD1	TRBJ2-7	CASMIFRQGGYEQYF	TGCGCCAGCATGATTTTTAGACAGGGCGGGTACGAGCAGTACTTC
.	14	TRBV6-5	TRBD1	TRBJ1-2	CASRWTGSNYGYTF	TGTGCCAGCAGGTGGACAGGGTCGAACTATGGCTACACCTTC
.	14	TRBV6-5	.	TRBJ1-1	CASRRGHTDTEAFF	TGTGCCAGCAGACGGGGACATACAGACACTGAAGCTTTCTTT
.	15	TRBV10-1	TRBD2	TRBJ2-1	CASSRGGERRYEQFF	TGCGCCAGCAGTCGCGGGGGGGAGAGGAGGTATGAGCAGTTCTTC
.	18	TRBV4-2	TRBD2	TRBJ2-5	CASSQEGTSGGHQETQYF	TGTGCCAGCAGCCAAGAAGGGACTAGCGGGGGGCACCAAGAGACCCAGTACTTC
.	12	TRBV10-3	.	TRBJ1-1	CAISEFGEGAFF	TGTGCCATCAGCGAATTTGGGGAGGGGGCTTTCTTT
.	15	TRBV6-5	TRBD1	TRBJ1-5	CASSYDGTGGQPQHF	TGTGCCAGCAGTTACGACGGGACAGGTGGACAGCCCCAGCATTTT
.	15	TRBV5-1	.	TRBJ1-1	CASSLDLTGPPEAFF	TGCGCCAGCAGCTTGGATTTAACAGGTCCTCCTGAAGCTTTCTTT